This T cell receptor (beta chain) was sequenced in a study of cytomegalovirus exposure and HLA in healthy donors. General study points: An apparent linkage of common viral pathogens to several of the most significant clusters emerged in a later analysis.

PCR employed 60 Vbeta and 13 Jbeta primers. Profiled with immunoSEQ multiplex PCR; TCRdb holds only in-frame clones, not every one. Of 100,000 to 150,000 clones in the sample, 65% to 90% were seen once. As to this clone: Its specificity is unknown.

Sequenced input: PBMCs. This TCR came from a man aged 50 to 60 in good health and CMV-seronegative.

CDR3 in amino acids: CASSFGTSFYNEQFF. In nucleotides, the CDR3 is TGTGCCAGCAGCTTTGGGACTAGCTTCTACAATGAGCAGTTCTTC. V and J are TRBV7-2 and TRBJ2-1; 9 bases match TRBD2. Germline CDR1 reads SGHTA; CDR2 reads FQGNSA. V was pared by 3 bases and J by 3 bases, with 3 bases of the junction left unmatched. This CDR3 has 15 residues. Supplemented by reference TRBV7-2 and TRBJ2-1, the full variable domain reads GAGVSQSPSNKVTEKGKDVELRCDPISGHTALYWYRQSLGQGLEFLIYFQGNSAPDKSGLPSDRFSAERTGGSVSTLTIQRTQQEDSAVYLCASSFGTSFYNEQFFGPGTRLTVL.